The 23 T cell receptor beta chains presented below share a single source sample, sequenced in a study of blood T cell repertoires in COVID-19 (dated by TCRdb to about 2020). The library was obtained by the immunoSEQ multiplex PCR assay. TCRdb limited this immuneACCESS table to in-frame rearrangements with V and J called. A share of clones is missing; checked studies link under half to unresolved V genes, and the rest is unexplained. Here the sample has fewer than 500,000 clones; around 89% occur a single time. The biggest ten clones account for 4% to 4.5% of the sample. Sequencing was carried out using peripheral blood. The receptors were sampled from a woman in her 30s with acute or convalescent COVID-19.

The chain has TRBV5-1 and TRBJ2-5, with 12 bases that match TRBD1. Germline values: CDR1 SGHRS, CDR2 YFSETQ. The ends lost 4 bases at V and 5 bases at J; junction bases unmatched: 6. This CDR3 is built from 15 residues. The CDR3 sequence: CASSQGTGGGETQYF. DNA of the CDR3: TGCGCCAGCAGCCAGGGGACAGGGGGCGGGGAGACCCAGTACTTC.

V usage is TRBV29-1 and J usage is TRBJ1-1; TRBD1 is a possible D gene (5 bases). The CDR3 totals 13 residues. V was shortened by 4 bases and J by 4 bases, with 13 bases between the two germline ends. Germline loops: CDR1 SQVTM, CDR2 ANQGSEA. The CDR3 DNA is TGCAGCGTTGCCAGGGTTCTAAGCACTGAAGCTTTCTTT. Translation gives CSVARVLSTEAFF.

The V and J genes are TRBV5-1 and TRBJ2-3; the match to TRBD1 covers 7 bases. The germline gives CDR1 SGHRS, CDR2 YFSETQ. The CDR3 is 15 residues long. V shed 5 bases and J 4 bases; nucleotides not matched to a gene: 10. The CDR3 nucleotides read TGCGCCAGCAGTTTCCTTCGACAGGGACCAGATACGCAGTATTTT. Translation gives CASSFLRQGPDTQYF.

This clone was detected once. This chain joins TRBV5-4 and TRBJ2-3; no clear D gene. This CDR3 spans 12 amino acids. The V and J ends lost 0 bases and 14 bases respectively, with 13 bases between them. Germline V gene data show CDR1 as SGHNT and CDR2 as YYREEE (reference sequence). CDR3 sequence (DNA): TGTGCCAGCAGCTTGGACGCTAAGCCTCCGTATTTT. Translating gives CASSLDAKPPYF.

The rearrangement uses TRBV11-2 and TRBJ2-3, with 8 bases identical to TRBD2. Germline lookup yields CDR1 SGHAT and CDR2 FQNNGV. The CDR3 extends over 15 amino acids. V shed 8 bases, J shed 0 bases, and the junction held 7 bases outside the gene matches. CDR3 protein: CASFRLAGSTDTQYF. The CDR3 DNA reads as TGTGCCAGCTTCAGGCTAGCGGGTAGCACAGATACGCAGTATTTT.

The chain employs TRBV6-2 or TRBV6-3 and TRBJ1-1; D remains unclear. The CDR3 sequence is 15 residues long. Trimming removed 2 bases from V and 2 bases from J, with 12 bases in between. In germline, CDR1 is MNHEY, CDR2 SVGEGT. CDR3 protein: CASSYVKRGNTEAFF. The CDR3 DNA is TGTGCCAGCAGTTACGTGAAACGGGGAAACACTGAAGCTTTCTTT.

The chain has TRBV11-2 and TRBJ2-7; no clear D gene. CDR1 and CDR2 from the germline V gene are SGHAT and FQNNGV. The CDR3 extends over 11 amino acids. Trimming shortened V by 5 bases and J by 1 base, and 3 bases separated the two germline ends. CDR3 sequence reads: CASSVSYEQYF. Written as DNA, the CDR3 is TGTGCCAGCAGCGTATCCTACGAGCAGTACTTC.

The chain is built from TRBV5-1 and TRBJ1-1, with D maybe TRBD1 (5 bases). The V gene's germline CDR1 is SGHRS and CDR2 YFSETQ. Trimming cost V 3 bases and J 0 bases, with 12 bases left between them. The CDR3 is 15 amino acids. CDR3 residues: CASSSTVTMNTEAFF. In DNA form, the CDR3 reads TGCGCCAGCAGCTCGACAGTTACTATGAACACTGAAGCTTTCTTT.

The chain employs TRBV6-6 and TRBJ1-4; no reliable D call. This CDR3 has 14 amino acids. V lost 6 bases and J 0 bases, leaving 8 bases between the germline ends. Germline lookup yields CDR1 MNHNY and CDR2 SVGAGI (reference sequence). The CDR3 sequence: CASRLSATNEKLFF. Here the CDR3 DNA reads TGTGCCAGCAGGTTGAGCGCAACTAATGAAAAACTGTTTTTT.

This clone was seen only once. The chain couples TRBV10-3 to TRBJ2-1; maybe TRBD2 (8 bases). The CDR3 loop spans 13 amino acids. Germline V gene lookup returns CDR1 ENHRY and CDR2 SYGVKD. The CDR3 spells CATGRGVYNEQFF. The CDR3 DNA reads TGTGCGACAGGGCGGGGGGTCTACAATGAGCAGTTCTTC.

The CDR3 spells CATSDKLAGVDNEQFF. CDR3 DNA sequence: TGTGCCACCAGTGATAAATTGGCAGGGGTGGACAATGAGCAGTTCTTC. The chain carries TRBV24-1 and TRBJ2-1; tentative D call: TRBD1 (6 bases). The CDR3 is made up of 16 amino acids. CDR1 is KGHDR and CDR2 is SFDVKD in the germline V gene. Trimming left V 3 bases short and J 5 bases short, with 16 bases between.

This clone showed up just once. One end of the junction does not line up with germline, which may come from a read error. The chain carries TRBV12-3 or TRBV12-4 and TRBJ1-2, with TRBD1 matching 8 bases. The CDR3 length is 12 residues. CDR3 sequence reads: CASSPSDRGFAF. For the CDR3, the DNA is TGTGCCAGCAGTCCATCTGACAGGGGATTCGCCTTC.

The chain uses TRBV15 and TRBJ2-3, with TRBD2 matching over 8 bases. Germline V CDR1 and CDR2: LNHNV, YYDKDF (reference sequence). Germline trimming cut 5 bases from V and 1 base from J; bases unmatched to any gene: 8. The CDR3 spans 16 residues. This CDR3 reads CATSLEAGDRTDTQYF. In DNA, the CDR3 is TGTGCCACCAGCTTAGAAGCGGGGGACCGCACAGATACGCAGTATTTT.

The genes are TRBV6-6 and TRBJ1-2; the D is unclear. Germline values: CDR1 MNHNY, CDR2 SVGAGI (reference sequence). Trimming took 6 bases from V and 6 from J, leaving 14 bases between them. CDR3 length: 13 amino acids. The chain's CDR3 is CASSRERTNGYTF. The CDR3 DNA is TGTGCCAGCAGCCGAGAGCGCACGAATGGCTACACCTTC.

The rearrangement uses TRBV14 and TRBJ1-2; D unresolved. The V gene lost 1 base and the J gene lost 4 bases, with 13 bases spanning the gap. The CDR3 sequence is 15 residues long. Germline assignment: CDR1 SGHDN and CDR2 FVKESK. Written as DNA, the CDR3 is TGTGCCAGCAGCCAAGGGCTGAATCCCTTCTATGGCTACACCTTC. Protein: CASSQGLNPFYGYTF.

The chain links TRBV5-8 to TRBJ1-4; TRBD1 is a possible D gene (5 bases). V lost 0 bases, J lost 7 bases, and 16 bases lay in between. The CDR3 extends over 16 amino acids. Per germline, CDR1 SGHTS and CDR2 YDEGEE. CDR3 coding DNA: TGTGCCAGCAGCTTGGGCGTCGGGGGGGAAAGTGAAAAACTGTTTTTT. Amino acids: CASSLGVGGESEKLFF. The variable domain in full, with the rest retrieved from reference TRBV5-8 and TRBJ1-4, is EAGVTQSPTHLIKTRGQQATLRCSPISGHTSVYWYQQALGLGLQFLLWYDEGEERNRGNFPPRFSGRQFPNYSSELNVNALELEDSALYLCASSLGVGGESEKLFFGSGTQLSVL.

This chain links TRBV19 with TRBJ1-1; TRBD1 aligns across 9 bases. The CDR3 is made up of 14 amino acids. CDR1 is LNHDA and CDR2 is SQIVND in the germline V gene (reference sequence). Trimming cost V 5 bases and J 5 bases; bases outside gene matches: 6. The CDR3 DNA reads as TGTGCCAGTAGTCTTGGACAGGGGTTGACTGAAGCTTTCTTT. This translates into CASSLGQGLTEAFF.

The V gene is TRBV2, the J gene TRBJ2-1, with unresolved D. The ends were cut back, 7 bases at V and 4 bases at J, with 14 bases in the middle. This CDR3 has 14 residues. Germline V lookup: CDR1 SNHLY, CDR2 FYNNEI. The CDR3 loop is CASTPDFRYNEQFF. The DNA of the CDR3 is TGTGCCAGCACCCCCGACTTCCGGTACAATGAGCAGTTCTTC.

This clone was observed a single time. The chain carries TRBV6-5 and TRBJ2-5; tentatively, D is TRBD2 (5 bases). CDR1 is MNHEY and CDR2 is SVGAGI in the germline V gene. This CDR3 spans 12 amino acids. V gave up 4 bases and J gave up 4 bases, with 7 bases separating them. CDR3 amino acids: CASSFAGETQYF. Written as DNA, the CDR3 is TGTGCCAGCAGTTTCGCGGGAGAGACCCAGTACTTC.

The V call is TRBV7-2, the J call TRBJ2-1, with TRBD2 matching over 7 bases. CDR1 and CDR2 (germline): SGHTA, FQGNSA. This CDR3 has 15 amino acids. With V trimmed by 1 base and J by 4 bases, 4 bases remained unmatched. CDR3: CASSLVGGVYNEQFF. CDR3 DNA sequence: TGTGCCAGCAGCTTAGTGGGGGGGGTATACAATGAGCAGTTCTTC.

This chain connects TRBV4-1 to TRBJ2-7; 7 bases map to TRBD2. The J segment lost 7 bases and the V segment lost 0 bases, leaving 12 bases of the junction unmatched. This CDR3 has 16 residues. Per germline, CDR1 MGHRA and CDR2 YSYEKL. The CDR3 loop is CASSQDSWGGLWEQYF. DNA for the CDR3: TGCGCCAGCAGCCAAGATAGTTGGGGGGGACTGTGGGAGCAGTACTTC.

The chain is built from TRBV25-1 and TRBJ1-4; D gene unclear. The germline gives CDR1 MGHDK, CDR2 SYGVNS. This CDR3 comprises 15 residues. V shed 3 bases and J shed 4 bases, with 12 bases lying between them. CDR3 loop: CASSDPRERNEKLFF. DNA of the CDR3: TGTGCCAGCAGTGACCCCAGAGAGCGTAATGAAAAACTGTTTTTT. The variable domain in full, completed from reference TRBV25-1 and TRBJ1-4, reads EADIYQTPRYLVIGTGKKITLECSQTMGHDKMYWYQQDPGMELHLIHYSYGVNSTEKGDLSSESTVSRIRTEHFPLTLESARPSHTSQYLCASSDPRERNEKLFFGSGTQLSVL.

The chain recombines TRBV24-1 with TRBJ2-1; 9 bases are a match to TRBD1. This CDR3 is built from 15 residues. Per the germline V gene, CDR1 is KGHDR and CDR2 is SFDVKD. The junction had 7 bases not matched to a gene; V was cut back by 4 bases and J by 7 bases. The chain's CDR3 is CATSDGTGSGNEQFF. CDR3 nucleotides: TGTGCCACCAGTGACGGGACAGGGTCGGGTAATGAGCAGTTCTTC.